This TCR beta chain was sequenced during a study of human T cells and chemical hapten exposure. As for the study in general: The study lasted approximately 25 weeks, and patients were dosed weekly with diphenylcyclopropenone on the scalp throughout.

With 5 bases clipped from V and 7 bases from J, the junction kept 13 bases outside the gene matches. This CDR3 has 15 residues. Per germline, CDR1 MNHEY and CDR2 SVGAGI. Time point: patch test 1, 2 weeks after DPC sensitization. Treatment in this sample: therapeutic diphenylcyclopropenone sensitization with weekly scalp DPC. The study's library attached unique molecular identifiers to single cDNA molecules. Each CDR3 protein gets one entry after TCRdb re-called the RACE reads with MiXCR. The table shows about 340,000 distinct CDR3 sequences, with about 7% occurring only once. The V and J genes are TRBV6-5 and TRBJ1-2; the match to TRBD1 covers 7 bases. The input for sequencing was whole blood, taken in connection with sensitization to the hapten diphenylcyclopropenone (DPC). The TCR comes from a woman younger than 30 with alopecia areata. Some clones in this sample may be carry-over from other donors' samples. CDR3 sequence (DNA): TGTGCCAGCAGTACAACAGGGGTTGTCAGGGGTGGCTACACCTTC. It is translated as CASSTTGVVRGGYTF.